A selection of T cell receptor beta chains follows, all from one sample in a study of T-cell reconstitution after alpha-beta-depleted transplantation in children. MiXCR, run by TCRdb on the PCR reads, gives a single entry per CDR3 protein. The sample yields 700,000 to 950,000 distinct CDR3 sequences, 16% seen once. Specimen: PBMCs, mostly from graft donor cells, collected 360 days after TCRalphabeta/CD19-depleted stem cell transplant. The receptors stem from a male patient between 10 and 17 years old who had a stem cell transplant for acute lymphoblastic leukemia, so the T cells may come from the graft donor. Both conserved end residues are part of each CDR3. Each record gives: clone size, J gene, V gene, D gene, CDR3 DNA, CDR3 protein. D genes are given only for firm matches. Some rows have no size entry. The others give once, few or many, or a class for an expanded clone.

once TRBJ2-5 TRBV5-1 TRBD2 TGCGCCAGCAGCACCCCGGGACTAGCTTTTCGAGAGACCCAGTACTTC CASSTPGLAFRETQYF
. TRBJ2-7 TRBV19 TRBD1 TGTGCCAGTACCGGGACAGGGTTCGAGCAGTACTTC CASTGTGFEQYF
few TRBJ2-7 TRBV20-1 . TGCAGTGCTAGAGATGGTGAGAGGGCCTACGAGCAGTACTTC CSARDGERAYEQYF
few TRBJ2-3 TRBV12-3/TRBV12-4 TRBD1 TGTGCCAGCATGCGGGGACAGGGGACAGATACGCAGTATTTT CASMRGQGTDTQYF
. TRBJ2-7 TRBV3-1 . TGTGCCAGCAGCCAAATTAACGAGCAGTACTTC CASSQINEQYF
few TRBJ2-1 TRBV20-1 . TGCAGTGCTAGACCTTGGGGGAATGAGCAGTTCTTC CSARPWGNEQFF
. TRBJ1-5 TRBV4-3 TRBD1 TGCGCCAGCAGCCAAGCCCCCTGGGACAGGGCCGATCAGCCCCAGCATTTT CASSQAPWDRADQPQHF
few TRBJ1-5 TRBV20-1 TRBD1 TGCAGTGCTGGGGGAAGGGGGCGGATGGGCCAGCCCCAGCATTTT CSAGGRGRMGQPQHF
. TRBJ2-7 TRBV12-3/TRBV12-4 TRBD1 TGTGCCAGCAGTCTCCATGGACAGGGGGAGTACGAGCAGTACTTC CASSLHGQGEYEQYF
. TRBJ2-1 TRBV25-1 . TGTGCCAGCAGTGAATTCGGGGGCTCCTACAATGAGCAGTTCTTC CASSEFGGSYNEQFF
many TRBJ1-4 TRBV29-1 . TGCAGCGTCGCCGGACGGCCAGGGGAAAAACTGTTTTTT CSVAGRPGEKLFF
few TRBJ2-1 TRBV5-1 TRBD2 TGCGCCAGCAGCTACTTTCTAGCGGGAGGGCCGGGGGAGCAGTTCTTC CASSYFLAGGPGEQFF
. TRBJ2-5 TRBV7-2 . TGTGCCAGCAGCCCGGAGTACTCGGAAGAGACCCAGTACTTC CASSPEYSEETQYF
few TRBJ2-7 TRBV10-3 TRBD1 TGTGCCATCAGTGCGGCCCTCGGGACAGCGGATTACGAGCAGTACTTC CAISAALGTADYEQYF
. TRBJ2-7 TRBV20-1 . TGCAGTGCTAGCCAGAGGACTACAGGGGTTGAGCAGTACTTC CSASQRTTGVEQYF
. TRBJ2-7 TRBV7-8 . TGTGCCAGCAGCTTAGCGAATGGACGCGAGCAGTACTTC CASSLANGREQYF
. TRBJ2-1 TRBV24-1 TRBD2 TGTGCCACCGAGGCGGGAGAGGGGAATGAGCAGTTCTTC CATEAGEGNEQFF
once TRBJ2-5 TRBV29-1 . TGCAGCGTTGTGAGACAGGTTCAAGAGACCCAGTACTTC CSVVRQVQETQYF
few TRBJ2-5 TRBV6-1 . TGTGCCAGCAGGGACAGTACGTCCCAAGAGACCCAGTACTTC CASRDSTSQETQYF
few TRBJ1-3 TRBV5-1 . TGCGCCAGCAGCTTGCATACAGCCTCTGGAAACACCATATATTTT CASSLHTASGNTIYF
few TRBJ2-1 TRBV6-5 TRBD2 TGTGCCAGCAGTTACCCGCAGCTAGCGGGAGTGGATGAGCAGTTCTTC CASSYPQLAGVDEQFF
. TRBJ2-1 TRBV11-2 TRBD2 TGTGCCAGCAGACCCCTACTAGCGGGGATCAACAATGAGCAGTTCTTC CASRPLLAGINNEQFF
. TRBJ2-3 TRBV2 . TGTGCCAGCAGTGTGAAGAGGGTTGATACGCAGTATTTT CASSVKRVDTQYF
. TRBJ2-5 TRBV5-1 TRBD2 TGCGCCAGCAGCAGGAATCTAGCGGGAGTCGAAACCCAGTACTTC CASSRNLAGVETQYF
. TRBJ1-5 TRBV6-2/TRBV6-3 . TGTGCCAGCAGACCCGGGGGAGGCAATCAGCCCCAGCATTTT CASRPGGGNQPQHF
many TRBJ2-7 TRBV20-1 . TGCAGTGCTAGGGCGGGGAGTGTGGGCTACGAGCAGTACTTC CSARAGSVGYEQYF
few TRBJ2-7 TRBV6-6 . TGTGCCAGCAGTCGTGAACTTGGGAACGAGCAGTACTTC CASSRELGNEQYF
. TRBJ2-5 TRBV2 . TGTGCCAGCAGTGACAGCTGGGAAGAGACCCAGTACTTC CASSDSWEETQYF
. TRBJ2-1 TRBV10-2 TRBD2 TGCGCCAGCAGTGACAGGCGGGAGGGCCTCGCGGGGCAGTTCTTC CASSDRREGLAGQFF
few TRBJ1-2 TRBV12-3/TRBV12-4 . TGTGCCAGCAGTCTCCGACGGGCTACCTATGGCTACACCTTC CASSLRRATYGYTF
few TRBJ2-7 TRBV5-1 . TGCGCCAGCAGCTCTCCCAACGGGGCAGTGGTATACGAGCAGTACTTC CASSSPNGAVVYEQYF
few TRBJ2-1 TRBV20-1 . TGCAGTGCTCCGTCCGAATTTTGGAATGAGCAGTTCTTC CSAPSEFWNEQFF
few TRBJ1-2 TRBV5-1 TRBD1 TGCGCCAGCAGCAGAACCGGGACAGATACTGGCTACACCTTC CASSRTGTDTGYTF
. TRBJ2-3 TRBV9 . TGTGCCAGCAACCACTTTAGCACAGATACGCAGTATTTT CASNHFSTDTQYF
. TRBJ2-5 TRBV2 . TGTGCCAGCAGTGAAAGAGGCAGGGGAAAGACCCAGTACTTC CASSERGRGKTQYF
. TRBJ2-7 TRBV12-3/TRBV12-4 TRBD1 TGTGCCAGCAGCTTGACAGGGTGGGGTAACCCGCAGTACTTC CASSLTGWGNPQYF
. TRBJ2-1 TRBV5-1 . TGCGCCAGCAGCCAAAGTGCGACAGGGCAGTTCTTC CASSQSATGQFF
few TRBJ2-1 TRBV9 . TGTGCCAGCAGCGCGCCTAGCAAGGGCACGTCCTACAATGAGCAGTTCTTC CASSAPSKGTSYNEQFF
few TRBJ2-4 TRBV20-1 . TGCAGTGCTAGAGATTGGCGGACAGCGCCTGCCTGGTTGGCCAAAAACATTCAGTACTTC CSARDWRTAPAWLAKNIQYF
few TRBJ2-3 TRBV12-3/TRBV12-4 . TGTGCCAGCAGTTTTTTTGGACGGGCCCCAGATACGCAGTATTTT CASSFFGRAPDTQYF